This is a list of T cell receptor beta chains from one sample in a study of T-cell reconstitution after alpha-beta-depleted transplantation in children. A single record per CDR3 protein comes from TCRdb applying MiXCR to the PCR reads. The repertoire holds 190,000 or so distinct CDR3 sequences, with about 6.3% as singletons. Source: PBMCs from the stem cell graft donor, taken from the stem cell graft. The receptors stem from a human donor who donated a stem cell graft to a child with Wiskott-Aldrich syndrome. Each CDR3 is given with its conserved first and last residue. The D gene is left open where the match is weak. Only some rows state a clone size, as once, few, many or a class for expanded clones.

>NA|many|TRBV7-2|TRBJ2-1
CASSLEGRNEQFF
TGTGCCAGCAGCTTAGAGGGACGGAATGAGCAGTTCTTC
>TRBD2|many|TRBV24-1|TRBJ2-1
CATSLAGVRNEQFF
TGTGCCACCAGTCTAGCGGGAGTAAGGAATGAGCAGTTCTTC
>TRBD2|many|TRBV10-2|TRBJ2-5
CASSQGGGKGETQYF
TGCGCCAGCAGTCAGGGCGGGGGGAAAGGAGAGACCCAGTACTTC
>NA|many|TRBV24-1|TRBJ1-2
CATSDSRTYGYTF
TGTGCCACCAGTGATTCCCGGACTTATGGCTACACCTTC
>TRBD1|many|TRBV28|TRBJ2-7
CASSLLGTGGYEQYF
TGTGCCAGCAGTTTACTCGGGACAGGGGGCTACGAGCAGTACTTC
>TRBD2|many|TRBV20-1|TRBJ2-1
CSALSPSSGGYNEQFF
TGCAGCGCCCTCTCTCCCTCTAGCGGGGGCTACAATGAGCAGTTCTTC
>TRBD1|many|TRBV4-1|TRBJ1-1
CASSQEDREISEAFF
TGCGCCAGCAGCCAAGAGGACAGGGAGATATCTGAAGCTTTCTTT
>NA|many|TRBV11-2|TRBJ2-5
CASSQPGTKGGETQYF
TGTGCCAGCAGTCAACCCGGGACAAAGGGGGGAGAGACCCAGTACTTC
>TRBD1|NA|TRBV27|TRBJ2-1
CASSPRGPGGNEQFF
TGTGCCAGCAGTCCCCGGGGACCAGGGGGCAATGAGCAGTTCTTC
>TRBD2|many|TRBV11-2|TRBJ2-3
CASSKSSGGPSYPPPDTQYF
TGTGCCAGCAGCAAATCTAGCGGGGGGCCCTCCTACCCCCCACCAGATACGCAGTATTTT
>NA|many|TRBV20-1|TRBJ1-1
CSARDRRGAGNTEAFF
TGCAGTGCTAGAGATAGGAGGGGCGCAGGGAACACTGAAGCTTTCTTT
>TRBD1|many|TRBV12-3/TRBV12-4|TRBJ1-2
CASSPRSGGGYGYTF
TGTGCCAGCAGCCCGCGGTCAGGGGGCGGCTATGGCTACACCTTC
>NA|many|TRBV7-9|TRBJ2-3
CASSSSPHTQYF
TGTGCCAGCAGCTCCTCCCCTCATACGCAGTATTTT
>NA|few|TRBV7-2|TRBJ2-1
CASSGQGTTINNEQFF
TGTGCCAGCAGCGGGCAGGGGACTACGATAAACAATGAGCAGTTCTTC
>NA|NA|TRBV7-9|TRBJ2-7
CASSLDGTDAYEQYF
TGTGCCAGCAGCTTAGACGGGACGGACGCCTACGAGCAGTACTTC
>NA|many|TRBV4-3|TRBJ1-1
CASSQMVGSALEAFF
TGCGCCAGCAGCCAGATGGTCGGGAGCGCCCTGGAAGCTTTCTTT
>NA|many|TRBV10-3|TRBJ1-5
CAISDGARQPQHF
TGTGCCATCAGTGACGGGGCGAGACAGCCCCAGCATTTT
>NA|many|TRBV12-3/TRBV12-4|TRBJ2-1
CASSLIGGSYEQFF
TGTGCCAGCAGTTTAATTGGCGGCAGTTATGAGCAGTTCTTC
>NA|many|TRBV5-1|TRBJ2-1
CASSLSHEQFF
TGCGCCAGCAGCTTGTCCCATGAGCAGTTCTTC
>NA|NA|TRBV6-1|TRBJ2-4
CASSQTRGSGVKNVQYF
TGTGCCAGCAGCCAAACACGAGGTTCTGGTGTCAAAAACGTTCAGTACTTC
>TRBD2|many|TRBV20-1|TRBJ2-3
CSARASGSSTDTQYF
TGCAGTGCTCGGGCTAGCGGTAGTAGCACAGATACGCAGTATTTT
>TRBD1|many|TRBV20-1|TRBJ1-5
CSATDRAGQPQHF
TGCAGTGCAACTGACAGGGCAGGACAGCCCCAGCATTTT
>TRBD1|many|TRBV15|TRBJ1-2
CATSRLRTGDYGYTF
TGTGCCACCAGCAGACTTAGGACAGGGGACTATGGCTACACCTTC
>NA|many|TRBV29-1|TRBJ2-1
CSVEEGLQDEQFF
TGCAGCGTTGAAGAGGGCCTTCAAGATGAGCAGTTCTTC
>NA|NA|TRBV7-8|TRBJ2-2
CASRQKTGGANTGELFF
TGTGCCAGCAGACAAAAAACGGGGGGCGCGAACACCGGGGAGCTGTTTTTT
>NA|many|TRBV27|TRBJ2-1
CASSLSSTYNEQFF
TGTGCCAGCAGTTTATCGTCTACCTACAATGAGCAGTTCTTC
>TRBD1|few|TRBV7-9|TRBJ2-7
CASSPPGRGYEQYF
TGTGCCAGCAGCCCCCCCGGCAGGGGGTACGAGCAGTACTTC
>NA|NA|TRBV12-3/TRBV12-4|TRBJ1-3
CASSPEGAGNTIYF
TGTGCCAGCAGTCCGGAGGGAGCTGGAAACACCATATATTTT
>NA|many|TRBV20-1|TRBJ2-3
CSGRGRGDTQYF
TGCAGTGGTAGAGGGAGAGGCGATACGCAGTATTTT
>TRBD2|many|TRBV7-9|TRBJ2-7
CASSPRLASFHEQYF
TGTGCCAGCAGCCCCAGACTAGCGAGCTTTCACGAGCAGTACTTC
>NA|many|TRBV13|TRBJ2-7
CASSLPALPYEQYF
TGTGCCAGCAGCCTCCCGGCCCTCCCCTACGAGCAGTACTTC
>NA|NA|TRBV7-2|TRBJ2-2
CASRRDHNTGELFF
TGTGCCAGCAGACGGGACCACAACACCGGGGAGCTGTTTTTT
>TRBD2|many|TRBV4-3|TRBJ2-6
CASSLGLAGAYSGANVLTF
TGCGCCAGCAGCCTGGGACTAGCGGGAGCTTACTCTGGGGCCAACGTCCTGACTTTC
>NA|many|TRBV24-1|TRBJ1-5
CATEGSTGQPQHF
TGTGCCACCGAGGGCTCGACGGGTCAGCCCCAGCATTTT
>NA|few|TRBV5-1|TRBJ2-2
CASSRRQVGTGELFF
TGCGCCAGCAGCCGAAGACAGGTGGGAACCGGGGAGCTGTTTTTT
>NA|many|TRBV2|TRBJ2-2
CASSQSRNTGELFF
TGTGCCAGCAGCCAAAGCAGAAACACCGGGGAGCTGTTTTTT
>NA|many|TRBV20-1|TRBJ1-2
CSARDVRISYGYTF
TGCAGTGCTAGAGATGTCAGGATTTCCTATGGCTACACCTTC
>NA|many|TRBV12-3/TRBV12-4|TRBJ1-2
CASSPGSLRGYTF
TGTGCCAGCAGCCCAGGGTCCCTTCGGGGCTACACCTTC
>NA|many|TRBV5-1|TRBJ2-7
CASSSQGISSYEQYF
TGCGCCAGCAGTTCTCAGGGGATCTCCTCCTACGAGCAGTACTTC
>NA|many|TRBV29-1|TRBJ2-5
CSVIAKQETQYF
TGCAGCGTCATAGCCAAACAAGAGACCCAGTACTTC
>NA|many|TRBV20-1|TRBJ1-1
CSARDPLQVGGAFF
TGCAGTGCTAGAGATCCCCTACAGGTCGGTGGAGCTTTCTTT
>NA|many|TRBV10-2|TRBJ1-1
CASLGMEAFF
TGCGCCAGCCTTGGTATGGAGGCTTTCTTT
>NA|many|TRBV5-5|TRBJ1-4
CASSYRQDPPELFF
TGTGCCAGCAGCTACCGGCAGGATCCTCCGGAACTGTTTTTT
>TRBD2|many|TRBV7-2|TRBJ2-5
CASSLGHSGRTQETQYF
TGTGCCAGCAGCTTAGGGCATAGCGGGAGGACCCAAGAGACCCAGTACTTC
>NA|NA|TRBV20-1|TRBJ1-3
CSARQAGAGNTIYF
TGCAGTGCTAGGCAGGCAGGGGCTGGAAACACCATATATTTT
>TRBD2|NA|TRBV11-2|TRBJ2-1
CASSGLGLAGYSYNEQFF
TGTGCCAGCAGCGGGTTGGGACTAGCGGGGTACTCCTACAATGAGCAGTTCTTC